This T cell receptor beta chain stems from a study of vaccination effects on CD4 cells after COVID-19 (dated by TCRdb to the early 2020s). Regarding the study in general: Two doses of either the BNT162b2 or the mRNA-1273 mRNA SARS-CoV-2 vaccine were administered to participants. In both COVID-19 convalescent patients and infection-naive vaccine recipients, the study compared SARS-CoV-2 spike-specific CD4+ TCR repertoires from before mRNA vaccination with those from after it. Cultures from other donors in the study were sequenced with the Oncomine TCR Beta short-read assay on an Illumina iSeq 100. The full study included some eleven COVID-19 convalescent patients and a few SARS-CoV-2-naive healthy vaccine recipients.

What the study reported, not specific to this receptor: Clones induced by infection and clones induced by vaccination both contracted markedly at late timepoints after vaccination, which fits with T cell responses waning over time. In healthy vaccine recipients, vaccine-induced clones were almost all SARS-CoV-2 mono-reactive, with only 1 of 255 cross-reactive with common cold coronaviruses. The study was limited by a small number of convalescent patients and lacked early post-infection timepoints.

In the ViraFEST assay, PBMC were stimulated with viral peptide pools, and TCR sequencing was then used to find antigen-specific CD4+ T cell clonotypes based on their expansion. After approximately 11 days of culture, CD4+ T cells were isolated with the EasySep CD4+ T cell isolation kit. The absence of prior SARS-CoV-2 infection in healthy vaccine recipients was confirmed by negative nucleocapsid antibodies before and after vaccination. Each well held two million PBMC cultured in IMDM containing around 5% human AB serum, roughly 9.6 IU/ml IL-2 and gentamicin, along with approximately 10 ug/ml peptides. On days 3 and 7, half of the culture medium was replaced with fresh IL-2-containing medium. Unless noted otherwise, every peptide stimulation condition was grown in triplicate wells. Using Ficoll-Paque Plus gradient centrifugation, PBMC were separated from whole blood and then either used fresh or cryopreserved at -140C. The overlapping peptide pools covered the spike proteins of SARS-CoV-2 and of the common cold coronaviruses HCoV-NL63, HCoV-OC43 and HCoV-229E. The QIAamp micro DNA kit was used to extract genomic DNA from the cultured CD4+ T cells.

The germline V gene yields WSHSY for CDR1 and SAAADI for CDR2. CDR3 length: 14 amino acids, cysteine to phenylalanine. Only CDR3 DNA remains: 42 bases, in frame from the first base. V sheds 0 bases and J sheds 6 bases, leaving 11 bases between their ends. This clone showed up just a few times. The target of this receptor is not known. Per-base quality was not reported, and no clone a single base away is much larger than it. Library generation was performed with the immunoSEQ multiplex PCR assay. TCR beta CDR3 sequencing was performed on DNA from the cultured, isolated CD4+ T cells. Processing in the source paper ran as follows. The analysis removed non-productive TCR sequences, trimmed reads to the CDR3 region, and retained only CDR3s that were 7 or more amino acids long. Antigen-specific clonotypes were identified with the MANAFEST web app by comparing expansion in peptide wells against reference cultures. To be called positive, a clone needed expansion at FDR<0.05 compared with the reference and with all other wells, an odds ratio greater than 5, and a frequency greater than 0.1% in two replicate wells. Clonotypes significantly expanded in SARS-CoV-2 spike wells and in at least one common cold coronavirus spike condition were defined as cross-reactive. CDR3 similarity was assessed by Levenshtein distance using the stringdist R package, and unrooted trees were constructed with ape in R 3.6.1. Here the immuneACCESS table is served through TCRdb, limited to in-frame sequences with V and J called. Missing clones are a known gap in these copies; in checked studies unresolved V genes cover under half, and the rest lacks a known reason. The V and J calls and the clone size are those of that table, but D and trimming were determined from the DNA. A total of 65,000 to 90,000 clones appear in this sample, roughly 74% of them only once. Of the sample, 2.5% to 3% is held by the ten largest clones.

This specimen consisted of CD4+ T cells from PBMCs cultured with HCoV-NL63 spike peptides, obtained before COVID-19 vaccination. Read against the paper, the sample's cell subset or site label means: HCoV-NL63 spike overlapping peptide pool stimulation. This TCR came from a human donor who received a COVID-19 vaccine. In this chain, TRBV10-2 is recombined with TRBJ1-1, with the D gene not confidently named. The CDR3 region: CASSESAGRAEAFF. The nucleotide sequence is TGCGCCAGCAGTGAGTCGGCGGGGAGGGCTGAAGCTTTCTTT.